This is a list of T cell receptor beta chains from one sample in a study of blood T cell repertoires in COVID-19. Sequencing was performed with immunoSEQ multiplex PCR; in TCRdb, only in-frame clones are kept and a portion is missing. Here the sample spans approximately 150,000 clones, over 60% being singletons. The sample consisted of peripheral blood. The receptors shown here come from a man between 50 and 59 years old with acute or convalescent COVID-19. Both conserved end residues are part of each CDR3. Fields, in order: D gene, V gene, J gene, clone size, CDR3 DNA, CDR3 protein. D genes are given only for firm matches. Clone size is given for some rows only: seen once, a few or many times, or a class if the clone is expanded.

d_call: TRBD1; v_call: TRBV11-2; j_call: TRBJ1-2; clone_size: -; cdr3_nt: TGTGCCAGCAGCTCGGACAGGGACTATGGCTACACCTTC; cdr3_aa: CASSSDRDYGYTF
d_call: TRBD2; v_call: TRBV27; j_call: TRBJ2-7; clone_size: -; cdr3_nt: TGTGCCAGCAGGCTGACTAGCGGGGGGGTTTACGAGCAGTACTTC; cdr3_aa: CASRLTSGGVYEQYF
d_call: -; v_call: TRBV5-1; j_call: TRBJ1-6; clone_size: -; cdr3_nt: TGCGCCAGCAGCTTGGAAATAGAATCACCCCTCCACTTT; cdr3_aa: CASSLEIESPLHF
d_call: -; v_call: TRBV5-4; j_call: TRBJ1-1; clone_size: -; cdr3_nt: TGTGCCAGCAGCTTACAGAACACTGAAGCTTTCTTT; cdr3_aa: CASSLQNTEAFF
d_call: -; v_call: TRBV5-5; j_call: TRBJ2-7; clone_size: -; cdr3_nt: TGTGCCAGCAGCTTTGGGGACTGGGTAGGAGAGCAGTACTTC; cdr3_aa: CASSFGDWVGEQYF
d_call: -; v_call: TRBV5-1; j_call: TRBJ1-2; clone_size: -; cdr3_nt: TGCGCCAGCAGCTTGTCATCTAACTATGGCTACACCTTC; cdr3_aa: CASSLSSNYGYTF
d_call: -; v_call: TRBV4-1; j_call: TRBJ2-2; clone_size: -; cdr3_nt: TGCGCCAGCAGCCAAAGGGGGGGAGACGGGGAGCTGTTTTTT; cdr3_aa: CASSQRGGDGELFF
d_call: -; v_call: TRBV27; j_call: TRBJ2-5; clone_size: -; cdr3_nt: TGTGCCAGCAGACAAAGACGGGAACAAGAGACCCAGTACTTC; cdr3_aa: CASRQRREQETQYF
d_call: -; v_call: TRBV28; j_call: TRBJ1-4; clone_size: -; cdr3_nt: TGTGCCAGCAGTTCCCGGGGGGCTGCAACTAATGAAAAACTGTTTTTT; cdr3_aa: CASSSRGAATNEKLFF
d_call: TRBD2; v_call: TRBV7-6; j_call: TRBJ2-7; clone_size: -; cdr3_nt: TGTGCCAGCAGCTTAGCCGCTAGCGGGGGGATCCACGAGCAGTACTTC; cdr3_aa: CASSLAASGGIHEQYF
d_call: TRBD1; v_call: TRBV19; j_call: TRBJ2-1; clone_size: -; cdr3_nt: TGTGCCAGTAGTATGGGGACAGGGGGCAATGAGCAGTTCTTC; cdr3_aa: CASSMGTGGNEQFF
d_call: -; v_call: TRBV6-4; j_call: TRBJ1-6; clone_size: -; cdr3_nt: TGTGCCAGTCCCTCAGGGGCCTCTAATTCACCCCTCCACTTT; cdr3_aa: CASPSGASNSPLHF
d_call: TRBD2; v_call: TRBV19; j_call: TRBJ2-5; clone_size: -; cdr3_nt: TGTGCCAGTAGTAGACTAGCGGACGAGACCCAGTACTTC; cdr3_aa: CASSRLADETQYF
d_call: TRBD1; v_call: TRBV19; j_call: TRBJ1-2; clone_size: -; cdr3_nt: TGTGCCAGTAGTACCCTCAGGACAGGGGGCCCAATCTATGGCTACACCTTC; cdr3_aa: CASSTLRTGGPIYGYTF
d_call: TRBD1; v_call: TRBV5-6; j_call: TRBJ1-1; clone_size: once; cdr3_nt: TGTGCCAGCAGCTACAGACAGGGGGGGTGGAACACTGAAGCTTTCTTT; cdr3_aa: CASSYRQGGWNTEAFF
d_call: TRBD1; v_call: TRBV2; j_call: TRBJ1-2; clone_size: few; cdr3_nt: TGTGCCAGCAGGACCGCAGGGGGCGCTGGGGGCTACACCTTC; cdr3_aa: CASRTAGGAGGYTF
d_call: TRBD1; v_call: TRBV5-1; j_call: TRBJ2-7; clone_size: once; cdr3_nt: TGCGCCAGCAGCTTCCGGGACAGCCACTACGAGCAGTACTTC; cdr3_aa: CASSFRDSHYEQYF
d_call: -; v_call: TRBV28; j_call: TRBJ1-3; clone_size: -; cdr3_nt: TGTGCCAGCAGTTCACGACAGTTCTCTGGAAACACCATATATTTT; cdr3_aa: CASSSRQFSGNTIYF
d_call: -; v_call: TRBV5-1; j_call: TRBJ1-1; clone_size: -; cdr3_nt: TGCGCCAGCAGCCCCGACCCCAATAGAGGCACTGAAGCTTTCTTT; cdr3_aa: CASSPDPNRGTEAFF